One sample yielded the 20 T cell receptor beta chains listed below, sequenced in a study of CD8 T cells in ankylosing spondylitis. From the 5' RACE reads, TCRdb called clonotypes with MiXCR, one entry per CDR3 protein. The sample has 150,000 to 200,000 distinct CDR3 sequences, under 35% seen once; the top ten hold around 6.2%. The sequencing sample was made of synovial fluid, either unsorted or a sorted T cell fraction (not recorded which). The origin of the receptors is a male donor with ankylosing spondylitis.

This clonotype showed up many times. The J gene is TRBJ1-2, the V gene TRBV11-2; 8 bases map to TRBD1. Losses at the gene ends were 1 base for V and 6 bases for J; bases not matched to a gene: 4. CDR1 and CDR2 from the germline V gene are SGHAT and FQNNGV. The CDR3 length is 14 residues. This CDR3 is CASSLGPGGDGYTF. The CDR3 nucleotides read TGTGCCAGCAGCTTAGGACCAGGGGGCGATGGCTACACCTTC.

This CDR3 is CASSLGQPGSPLHF. The CDR3 coding sequence is TGTGCCAGCAGCTTAGGGCAGCCTGGGTCACCCCTCCACTTT. The chain has TRBV7-8 and TRBJ1-6; D not resolved. V was pared by 1 base and J by 10 bases, with 11 bases between. CDR3 length: 14 amino acids. Germline CDR1 and CDR2: SGHVS and FQNEAQ.

The chain employs TRBV29-1 and TRBJ2-5; the match to TRBD2 covers 10 bases. Per germline, CDR1 SQVTM and CDR2 ANQGSEA. This CDR3 region has 17 residues. Losses at the gene ends were 4 bases for V and 4 bases for J; bases not matched to a gene: 15. The CDR3 sequence: CSVGSGSSGRARETQYF. CDR3 DNA sequence: TGCAGCGTTGGCTCAGGGTCCAGCGGGAGGGCCCGAGAGACCCAGTACTTC.

V is TRBV27 and J is TRBJ1-6; D is perhaps TRBD1 (6 bases). CDR1 and CDR2 (germline): MNHEY, SMNVEV (reference sequence). Trimming pared 2 bases from V and 3 bases from J, leaving 11 bases between. This CDR3 is built from 16 residues. This CDR3 is CASSLARGYYNSPLHF. CDR3 bases: TGTGCCAGCAGTTTAGCCAGGGGTTACTATAATTCACCCCTCCACTTT.

This chain joins TRBV4-3 and TRBJ2-4; D ambiguous. The V gene lost 0 bases and the J gene lost 2 bases, with 8 bases spanning the gap. The germline gives CDR1 LGHNA, CDR2 YSLEER. This CDR3 is 15 amino acids long. CDR3 sequence reads: CASSQDYPSKNIQYF. CDR3 nucleotides: TGCGCCAGCAGCCAAGATTACCCATCCAAAAACATTCAGTACTTC.

The rearrangement uses TRBV18 and TRBJ1-4; 8 bases align to TRBD1. This CDR3 comprises 16 residues. Germline CDR1 reads KGHSH; CDR2 reads LQKENI. The J segment lost 8 bases and the V segment lost 4 bases, leaving 12 bases of the junction unmatched. The CDR3 bases are TGTGCCAGCTCACTGGCGCGGACAGGGTTCGGCGAAAAACTGTTTTTT. It encodes CASSLARTGFGEKLFF.

The chain joins TRBV11-3 to TRBJ2-5; no clear D gene. V was pared by 2 bases and J by 4 bases, with 8 bases between. The CDR3 contains 13 residues. Germline CDR1 reads SGHNT; CDR2 reads YENEEA. CDR3 in amino acids: CASSLLGPETQYF. In DNA form, the CDR3 reads TGTGCCAGCAGCTTACTAGGCCCAGAGACCCAGTACTTC.

DNA of the CDR3: TGCAGTGCTAGAGAAGTATCCCGGCGGGGAGATACGCAGTATTTT. This gives the protein CSAREVSRRGDTQYF. The chain uses TRBV20-1 and TRBJ2-3; perhaps TRBD2 as D (6 bases). Per the germline V gene, CDR1 is DFQATT and CDR2 is SNEGSKA (reference sequence). The CDR3 totals 15 residues. Trimming took off 0 bases at V and 5 bases at J, with 15 bases between the two ends.

This clonotype has just a few counts. The rearrangement uses TRBV2 and TRBJ1-5, with D hard to call. Germline V gene data show CDR1 as SNHLY and CDR2 as FYNNEI. The V end was cut by 6 bases, the J end by 3 bases, with 15 bases between. The CDR3 spans 15 residues. The CDR3 DNA sequence: TGTGCCAGCAGGACCGCCGAACGTTCCAATCAGCCCCAGCATTTT. Its protein is CASRTAERSNQPQHF.

This clonotype was recorded a few times. The chain joins TRBV5-1 to TRBJ2-6, with TRBD1 matching over 11 bases. The CDR3 is made up of 18 amino acids. Germline V CDR1 and CDR2: SGHRS, YFSETQ. Unmatched junction bases numbered 6, after V lost 3 bases and J lost 1 base. The CDR3 spells CASSSRTGGESGANVLTF. The CDR3 DNA follows: TGCGCCAGCAGCTCCCGGACAGGGGGCGAGTCTGGGGCCAACGTCCTGACTTTC.

The chain combines TRBV12-3 or TRBV12-4 with TRBJ2-1; D possibly corresponds to TRBD1 (5 bases). V lost 6 bases and J lost 0, with 12 bases in between. The CDR3 is 15 amino acids. The CDR3 DNA reads TGTGCCAGCAGCTCAATGGACACCTCCTACAATGAGCAGTTCTTC. Its translation is CASSSMDTSYNEQFF.

The table lists this clonotype with a few counts. The chain is built from TRBV30 and TRBJ2-1; a weak D match, TRBD2 (5 bases). This CDR3 comprises 15 residues. The germline V gene has CDR1 GTSNPN and CDR2 SVGIG (reference sequence). The V end lost 1 base, the J end lost 0 bases, and 10 bases lay between the germline ends. CDR3 nucleotide sequence: TGTGCCTGGAGTGCGGCGGGTACCTCCTACAATGAGCAGTTCTTC. Its translation is CAWSAAGTSYNEQFF.

This clonotype has ten or more counts. J is TRBJ2-3 and V is TRBV29-1; 7 positions agree with TRBD2. With V trimmed by 7 bases and J by 5 bases, 9 bases remained unmatched. CDR1 and CDR2 from the germline V gene are SQVTM and ANQGSEA. The length of the CDR3 is 13 residues. CDR3 DNA: TGCAGCGCAGGGAAGCGGGGCGGAGATACGCAGTATTTT. It is translated as CSAGKRGGDTQYF.

J is TRBJ2-2 and V is TRBV5-1; D is unclear. Trimming took off 1 base at V and 5 bases at J, with 12 bases between the two ends. This CDR3 comprises 15 residues. Germline V CDR1 and CDR2: SGHRS, YFSETQ. The CDR3, as DNA: TGCGCCAGCAGCTTGTCCCTCTCGGCGACCGGGGAGCTGTTTTTT. Translation: CASSLSLSATGELFF.

This clonotype came up many times. V is TRBV9 and J is TRBJ2-7; TRBD2 aligns across 7 bases. CDR1 SGDLS and CDR2 YYNGEE come from the germline V gene. The junction had 20 bases not matched to a gene; V was cut back by 2 bases and J by 3 bases. This CDR3 has 19 residues. CDR3 residues: CASSVEGDSAGKKSYEQYF. The CDR3 DNA is TGTGCCAGCAGCGTGGAAGGAGATTCAGCGGGAAAAAAAAGCTACGAGCAGTACTTC.

The chain carries TRBV29-1 and TRBJ2-7; either TRBD1 or TRBD2 may fit D (5 bases each). V lost 7 bases, J lost 4 bases, and 11 bases lay in between. The CDR3 spans 11 residues. CDR1 and CDR2 from the germline V gene are SQVTM and ANQGSEA. CDR3 sequence (DNA): TGCAGCGCTGTAGGGACGTACGAGCAGTACTTC. Protein product: CSAVGTYEQYF.

The chain carries TRBV7-3 and TRBJ1-2, with D perhaps TRBD1 (6 bases). The ends were cut back, 1 base at V and 0 bases at J, with 9 bases in the middle. Germline CDR1 SGHTA, CDR2 FQGTGA. The length of the CDR3 is 15 residues. The CDR3 region is CASSLKGGPNYGYTF. The DNA for the CDR3 is TGTGCCAGCAGCTTAAAGGGGGGGCCTAACTATGGCTACACCTTC.

The chain joins TRBV9 to TRBJ2-1; D unclear. The CDR3 sequence is 13 residues long. V was clipped by 4 bases and J by 7 bases, with 12 bases between them. The V gene's germline CDR1 is SGDLS and CDR2 YYNGEE. CDR3 in amino acids: CASSPRSVNEQFF. As DNA, the CDR3 is TGTGCCAGCAGCCCAAGGTCGGTGAATGAGCAGTTCTTC.

The sample holds one count of this clonotype. The chain employs TRBV11-2 and TRBJ2-4; 8 bases agree with TRBD2. V gave up 6 bases and J gave up 8 bases; unmatched junction bases: 12. The CDR3 has 15 residues. Germline lookup yields CDR1 SGHAT and CDR2 FQNNGV. The CDR3 loop reads CASSSGHGGGYIQYF. In DNA, the CDR3 is TGTGCCAGCAGTAGCGGGCACGGGGGGGGATACATTCAGTACTTC.

The rearrangement links TRBV10-2 to TRBJ1-2; 10 bases align to TRBD1. In germline, CDR1 is WSHSY, CDR2 SAAADI. The CDR3 is made up of 13 amino acids. Trimming at V came to 6 bases and at J to 2 bases, leaving 0 bases not matched to a gene. CDR3: CASRGQGNYGYTF. CDR3 coding DNA: TGCGCCAGCAGGGGACAGGGGAACTATGGCTACACCTTC.